Described below is a single T cell receptor (beta chain) sequence and its context. These data belong to a study of blood T cell repertoires in COVID-19. Across the study: Italy, Spain and the United States were the sources of the convalescent and acute COVID-19 samples. PBMCs, B-cell-depleted T cells, or T cells provided the cDNA or gDNA that made up the material.

There are 15 residues in the CDR3. In germline, CDR1 is MNHEY, CDR2 SVGAGI. V lost 5 bases and J lost 2; bases outside the gene matches: 7. Methods used by the authors: Using reference gene primer amplification, nucleated cell counts were estimated. TCRdb's copy holds only in-frame clones and misses some; the assay was immunoSEQ multiplex PCR. V, J and clone size are those of that table, while D and trimming were read from the DNA. Of 85,000 to 130,000 clones in the sample, about 86% were seen once. The material sequenced was peripheral blood. The chain recombines TRBV6-5 with TRBJ1-1, with TRBD1 matching over 8 bases. This clonotype was sampled from a woman at least 80 years old with active or convalescent COVID-19. The CDR3 spells CASSIRTGPNTEAFF. The CDR3 DNA reads TGTGCCAGCAGTATTAGGACAGGGCCCAACACTGAAGCTTTCTTT.